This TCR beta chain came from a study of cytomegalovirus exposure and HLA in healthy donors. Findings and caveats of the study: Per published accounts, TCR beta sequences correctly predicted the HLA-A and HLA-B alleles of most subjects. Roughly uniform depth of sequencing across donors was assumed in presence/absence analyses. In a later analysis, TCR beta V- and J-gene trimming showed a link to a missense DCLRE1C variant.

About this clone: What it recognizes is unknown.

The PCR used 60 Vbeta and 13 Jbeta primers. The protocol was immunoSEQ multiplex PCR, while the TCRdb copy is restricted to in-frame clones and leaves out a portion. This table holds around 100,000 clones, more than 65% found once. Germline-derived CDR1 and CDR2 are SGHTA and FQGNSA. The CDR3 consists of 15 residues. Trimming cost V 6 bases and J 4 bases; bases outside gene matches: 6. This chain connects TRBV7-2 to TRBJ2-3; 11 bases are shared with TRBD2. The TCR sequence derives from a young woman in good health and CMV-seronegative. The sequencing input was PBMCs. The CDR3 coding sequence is TGTGCCAGCAGACGAACTAGCGGGAGTTCAGATACGCAGTATTTT. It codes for CASRRTSGSSDTQYF.